This TCR beta chain was sequenced during a study of shared clonotypes between healthy human individuals. Original methodology: Filtering differed because ImmunoSEQ produced junction-only sequences that carried no quality scores. Assay: immunoSEQ multiplex PCR; the TCRdb copy retains only in-frame clones and omits some. Clone size and the V and J calls come from that table; the DNA yielded D and trimming. The data hold 550,000 to 700,000 clones, with about 80% observed a single time. This clone occurred a few times. Its antigen is not known. Findings and limits, study-wide: Relative to their counterparts shared across all four donors, non-shared clonotypes exhibited diminished generation probabilities.

V was clipped by 5 bases and J by 6 bases; unmatched bases: 10. CDR3 length equals 17 residues. The germline V gene has CDR1 LNHDA and CDR2 SQIVND (reference sequence). The clonotype comes from a woman in her thirties in good health. Sequencing used memory CD4+ T cells sorted from blood. Subset here: CD45RA-negative fraction. This chain links TRBV19 with TRBJ2-2, with 12 bases identical to TRBD2. The CDR3 DNA reads as TGTGCCAGTAGTGCATTACTGACTAGCGGGAGCCCCGGGGAGCTGTTTTTT. This codes for CASSALLTSGSPGELFF. The full variable domain, completed using reference TRBV19 and TRBJ2-2, is DGGITQSPKYLFRKEGQNVTLSCEQNLNHDAMYWYRQDPGQGLRLIYYSQIVNDFQKGDIAEGYSVSREKKESFPLTVTSAQKNPTAFYLCASSALLTSGSPGELFFGEGSRLTVL.